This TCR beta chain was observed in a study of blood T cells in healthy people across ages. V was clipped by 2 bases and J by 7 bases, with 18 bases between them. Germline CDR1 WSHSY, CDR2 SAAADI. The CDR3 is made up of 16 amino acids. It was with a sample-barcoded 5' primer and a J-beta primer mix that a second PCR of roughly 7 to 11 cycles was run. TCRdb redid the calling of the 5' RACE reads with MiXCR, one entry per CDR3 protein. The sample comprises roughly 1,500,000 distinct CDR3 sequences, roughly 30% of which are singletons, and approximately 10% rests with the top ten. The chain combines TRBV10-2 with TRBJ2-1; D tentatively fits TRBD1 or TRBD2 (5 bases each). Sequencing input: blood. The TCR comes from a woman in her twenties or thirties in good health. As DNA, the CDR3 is TGCGCCAGCAGTGAGAGCCCGGGACCCTACACGAATGAGCAGTTCTTC. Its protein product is CASSESPGPYTNEQFF.